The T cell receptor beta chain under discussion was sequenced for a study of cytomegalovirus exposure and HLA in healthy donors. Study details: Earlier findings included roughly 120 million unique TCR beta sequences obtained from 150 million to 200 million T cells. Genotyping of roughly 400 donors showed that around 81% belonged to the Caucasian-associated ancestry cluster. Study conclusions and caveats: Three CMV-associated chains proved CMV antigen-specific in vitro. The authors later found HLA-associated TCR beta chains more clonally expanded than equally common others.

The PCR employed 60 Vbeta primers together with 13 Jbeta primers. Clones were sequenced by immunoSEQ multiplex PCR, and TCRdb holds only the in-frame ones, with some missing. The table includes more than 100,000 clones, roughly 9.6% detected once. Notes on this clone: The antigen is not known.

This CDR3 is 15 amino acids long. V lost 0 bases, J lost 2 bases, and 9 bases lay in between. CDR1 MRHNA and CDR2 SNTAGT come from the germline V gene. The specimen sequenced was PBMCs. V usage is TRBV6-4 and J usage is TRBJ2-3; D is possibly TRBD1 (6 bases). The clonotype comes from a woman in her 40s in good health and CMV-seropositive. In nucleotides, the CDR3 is TGTGCCAGCAGTGACTCGGGGGCCGACACAGATACGCAGTATTTT. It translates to CASSDSGADTDTQYF.